These 27 T cell receptor beta chains came from one sample sequenced in a study of shared clonotypes between healthy human individuals. TCRdb's copy holds only in-frame clones and misses some; the assay was immunoSEQ multiplex PCR. The data hold some 2 million clones, with over 85% observed a single time. Source material: naive CD4+ T cells sorted from blood. Subset given: CD45RA+ positively selected. These receptors came from a man younger than 30 in good health.

J is TRBJ1-6 and V is TRBV7-8; D is ambiguous. Trimming removed 2 bases at V and 11 bases at J, with 13 bases between. The length of the CDR3 is 14 residues. The V gene's germline CDR1 is SGHVS and CDR2 FQNEAQ. The CDR3 loop is CASSLSDLAAPLHF. In nucleotides, the CDR3 is TGTGCCAGCAGCTTAAGTGATCTAGCAGCACCCCTCCACTTT.

The rearrangement links TRBV5-4 to TRBJ1-2, with TRBD1 matching 9 bases. Germline trimming cut 4 bases from V and 1 base from J; bases unmatched to any gene: 5. In germline, CDR1 is SGHNT, CDR2 YYREEE (reference sequence). The CDR3 covers 15 residues. CDR3 amino acids: CASSRGDRVNYGYTF. CDR3 nucleotide sequence: TGTGCCAGCAGCCGCGGGGACAGGGTTAACTATGGCTACACCTTC.

The chain uses TRBV6-5 and TRBJ2-1, with 8 nucleotides matching TRBD1. Trimming removed 5 bases from V and 3 bases from J; junction bases left unmatched: 6. This CDR3 has 15 amino acids. Germline assignment: CDR1 MNHEY and CDR2 SVGAGI. The CDR3 DNA reads as TGTGCCAGCAGTACGGACAGGGAAAACTACAATGAGCAGTTCTTC. It encodes CASSTDRENYNEQFF.

The chain uses TRBV20-1 and TRBJ2-2; D gene ambiguous. Germline V lookup: CDR1 DFQATT, CDR2 SNEGSKA (reference sequence). V lost 6 bases and J lost 7, with 9 bases in between. The CDR3 spans 11 residues. CDR3: CSAEERGELFF. The CDR3 bases are TGCAGTGCCGAGGAGCGCGGGGAGCTGTTTTTT.

This chain connects TRBV10-3 to TRBJ1-5; 7 bases fit TRBD1. This CDR3 is 15 amino acids long. From germline, CDR1 is ENHRY and CDR2 SYGVKD. V shed 6 bases and J 0 bases; nucleotides not matched to a gene: 5. CDR3: CAISDRAASNQPQHF. The CDR3, as DNA: TGTGCCATCAGCGACAGGGCGGCTAGCAATCAGCCCCAGCATTTT.

This clone was picked up one time. The chain recombines TRBV6-1 with TRBJ1-1; 7 bases are shared with TRBD1. CDR3 size: 15 residues. The junction had 9 bases not matched to a gene; V was cut back by 4 bases and J by 4 bases. Germline V gives CDR1 MNHNS, CDR2 SASEGT. The CDR3 here is CASSVSRGGSTEAFF. CDR3 nucleotides: TGTGCCAGCAGTGTAAGCAGGGGGGGATCCACTGAAGCTTTCTTT.

V usage is TRBV11-2 and J usage is TRBJ2-6; D might be TRBD1 or TRBD2, each matching 5 bases. Germline V gene lookup returns CDR1 SGHAT and CDR2 FQNNGV. The CDR3 spans 18 residues. The V end lost 6 bases, the J end lost 0 bases, and 18 bases lay between the germline ends. The CDR3 sequence is CASSSPLGVGSGANVLTF. Here the CDR3 DNA reads TGTGCCAGCAGTTCCCCCTTGGGGGTGGGCTCTGGGGCCAACGTCCTGACTTTC.

V usage is TRBV5-4 and J usage is TRBJ2-7; 12 nucleotides agree with TRBD2. CDR3 length equals 14 residues. Germline V gives CDR1 SGHNT, CDR2 YYREEE (reference sequence). V shed 7 bases, J shed 4 bases, and the junction held 6 bases outside the gene matches. Here the CDR3 DNA reads TGTGCCAGCGGACGTGGGACTAGCGGGTACGAGCAGTACTTC. Translated, it gives CASGRGTSGYEQYF.

With regard to this clone: Distinct nucleotide sequences in the sample also encode this CDR3. The chain links TRBV7-2 to TRBJ2-7; D is perhaps TRBD2 (5 bases). The ends were cut back, 2 bases at V and 3 bases at J, with 8 bases in the middle. This CDR3 has 13 residues. Germline V gives CDR1 SGHTA, CDR2 FQGNSA. The CDR3 sequence: CASSLSRDYEQYF. The CDR3 DNA sequence: TGTGCCAGCAGCTTATCTCGGGACTACGAGCAGTACTTC.

This chain uses TRBV5-1 with TRBJ2-5; a weak D match, TRBD2 (5 bases). The germline V and J ends were trimmed by 2 bases and 3 bases, with 11 bases remaining between them. The CDR3 covers 14 residues. Per the germline V gene, CDR1 is SGHRS and CDR2 is YFSETQ. The CDR3 is CASSFEGSKETQYF. Here the CDR3 DNA reads TGCGCCAGCAGCTTTGAGGGTAGTAAAGAGACCCAGTACTTC.

The chain is built from TRBV5-4 and TRBJ2-1, with 9 bases lining up with TRBD2. V lost 4 bases to trimming and J lost 2 bases; unmatched junction nucleotides: 10. The CDR3 has 17 amino acids. Germline CDR1 is SGHNT and CDR2 is YYREEE (reference sequence). CDR3 protein: CASSLSVAGATYNEQFF. The CDR3 DNA reads as TGTGCCAGCAGCCTTTCAGTAGCGGGAGCCACCTACAATGAGCAGTTCTTC. The whole variable domain, filled in from reference TRBV5-4 and TRBJ2-1, reads ETGVTQSPTHLIKTRGQQVTLRCSSQSGHNTVSWYQQALGQGPQFIFQYYREEENGRGNFPPRFSGLQFPNYSSELNVNALELDDSALYLCASSLSVAGATYNEQFFGPGTRLTVL.

The CDR3: CASSFGQEVPRYEQYF. The CDR3 DNA sequence: TGTGCCAGCAGCTTCGGACAGGAAGTGCCCCGCTACGAGCAGTACTTC. The chain recombines TRBV11-2 with TRBJ2-7; 7 nucleotides align to TRBD1. The CDR3 is made up of 16 amino acids. CDR1 and CDR2 (germline): SGHAT, FQNNGV. The J segment lost 3 bases and the V segment lost 3 bases, leaving 11 bases of the junction unmatched.

This chain connects TRBV5-1 to TRBJ2-3; D remains ambiguous. Per germline, CDR1 SGHRS and CDR2 YFSETQ. The CDR3 runs 14 residues. The V and J ends lost 5 bases and 0 bases respectively, with 10 bases between them. CDR3: CASRIDLSTDTQYF. The DNA for the CDR3 is TGCGCCAGCAGAATCGACCTTAGCACAGATACGCAGTATTTT.

This sequence joins TRBV5-1 and TRBJ2-3; D call uncertain. The CDR3 extends over 14 amino acids. The germline V gene encodes CDR1 SGHRS and CDR2 YFSETQ. V lost 3 bases and J 1 base, leaving 9 bases between the germline ends. The CDR3 DNA sequence: TGCGCCAGCAGCTCCAGACCTGGCACAGATACGCAGTATTTT. Translated: CASSSRPGTDTQYF.

The chain carries TRBV18 and TRBJ1-4; the D gene is possibly TRBD1 (5 bases). Per the germline V gene, CDR1 is KGHSH and CDR2 is LQKENI. The CDR3 totals 16 residues. V lost 3 bases and J 1 base, leaving 12 bases between the germline ends. The CDR3 sequence: CASSPRGQGTNEKLFF. Written as DNA, the CDR3 is TGTGCCAGCTCACCCCGGGGCCAGGGAACTAATGAAAAACTGTTTTTT.

The rearrangement links TRBV9 to TRBJ2-1; D gene ambiguous. Germline-derived CDR1 and CDR2 are SGDLS and YYNGEE. The CDR3 length is 14 residues. The ends were cut back, 0 bases at V and 9 bases at J, with 13 bases in the middle. CDR3 loop: CASSVGGSSPEQFF. CDR3 sequence (DNA): TGTGCCAGCAGCGTAGGCGGTAGCTCCCCTGAGCAGTTCTTC.

This clone was seen only once. The same CDR3 arises from other DNA sequences in this sample as well. This sequence joins TRBV30 and TRBJ2-7; D uncertain. This CDR3 is 13 amino acids long. The germline V and J ends were trimmed by 0 bases and 2 bases, with 8 bases remaining between them. CDR1 is GTSNPN, CDR2 SVGIG, per germline (reference sequence). The chain's CDR3 is CAWSVGLAYEQYF. CDR3 DNA: TGTGCCTGGAGTGTAGGTCTAGCCTACGAGCAGTACTTC.

The gene calls are TRBV6-1 and TRBJ2-5; D might be TRBD1 or TRBD2, each matching 5 bases. This CDR3 is 14 amino acids long. Germline V CDR1 and CDR2: MNHNS, SASEGT. The V gene lost 2 bases and the J gene lost 4 bases, with 11 bases spanning the gap. CDR3 in amino acids: CASSERARGETQYF. The CDR3 DNA sequence: TGTGCCAGCAGTGAAAGGGCGAGGGGAGAGACCCAGTACTTC.

V is TRBV11-2 and J is TRBJ1-3; unclear D gene. CDR3 length: 15 residues. The germline V and J ends were trimmed by 4 bases and 0 bases, with 10 bases remaining between them. The germline CDR1 and CDR2 sequences are SGHAT and FQNNGV. The CDR3 loop is CASSSDGSSGNTIYF. The CDR3 bases are TGTGCCAGCAGCTCAGACGGTAGCTCTGGAAACACCATATATTTT.

The rearrangement joins TRBV20-1 to TRBJ2-3, with D tentatively TRBD2 (5 bases). From germline, CDR1 is DFQATT and CDR2 SNEGSKA (reference sequence). This CDR3 comprises 11 residues. The V gene lost 3 bases and the J gene lost 9 bases, with 10 bases spanning the gap. CDR3 nucleotides: TGCAGTGCTAGGCGTTCGGGAACGCAGTATTTT. Its translation: CSARRSGTQYF.

The chain couples TRBV5-1 to TRBJ2-5; D is uncertain. CDR1 and CDR2 from the germline V gene are SGHRS and YFSETQ. The germline V and J ends were trimmed by 4 bases and 5 bases, with 18 bases remaining between them. There are 15 residues in the CDR3. CDR3 region: CASSLPNSWPETQYF. CDR3 DNA: TGCGCCAGCAGCCTCCCAAACTCCTGGCCCGAGACCCAGTACTTC.

V usage is TRBV28 and J usage is TRBJ2-2; D ambiguous. The V end was cut by 6 bases, the J end by 7 bases, with 6 bases between. Germline V gene sequence: CDR1 MDHEN, CDR2 SYDVKM. The CDR3 is 11 residues long. This CDR3 reads CASRLSGELFF. The CDR3 region has the DNA TGTGCCAGCAGGTTGAGCGGGGAGCTGTTTTTT.

The V and J genes are TRBV6-5 and TRBJ1-3, with 7 positions matching TRBD1. The V gene's germline CDR1 is MNHEY and CDR2 SVGAGI. J lost 3 bases, V lost 7 bases, and 9 bases had no gene match. The CDR3 consists of 15 residues. CDR3 sequence reads: CASKKQGRFGNTIYF. The CDR3 region has the DNA TGTGCCAGCAAGAAACAGGGGCGCTTTGGAAACACCATATATTTT.

V and J are TRBV7-8 and TRBJ1-6, with D uncertain. V lost 5 bases and J lost 0, with 14 bases in between. The CDR3 has 17 amino acids. The germline V gene encodes CDR1 SGHVS and CDR2 FQNEAQ. The CDR3 region is CASSDQSGSSYNSPLHF. In DNA form, the CDR3 reads TGTGCCAGCAGCGACCAATCGGGGAGCTCCTATAATTCACCCCTCCACTTT. Looking up the rest from reference TRBV7-8 and TRBJ1-6 gives the full variable domain: GAGVSQSPRYKVAKRGQDVALRCDPISGHVSLFWYQQALGQGPEFLTYFQNEAQLDKSGLPSDRFFAERPEGSVSTLKIQRTQQEDSAVYLCASSDQSGSSYNSPLHFGNGTRLTVT.

V is TRBV28 and J is TRBJ1-4, with D perhaps matching TRBD1 (6 bases). V was cut by 5 bases and J by 4 bases, with 17 bases left in between. Germline-derived CDR1 and CDR2 are MDHEN and SYDVKM. CDR3 length: 16 amino acids. The CDR3 loop is CASSPPLGGGNEKLFF. CDR3 nucleotides: TGTGCCAGCAGTCCCCCATTAGGGGGTGGTAATGAAAAACTGTTTTTT.

The chain has TRBV6-1 and TRBJ1-1; TRBD1 matches 8 bases. From germline, CDR1 is MNHNS and CDR2 SASEGT. The CDR3 sequence is 15 residues long. The J segment lost 8 bases and the V segment lost 4 bases, leaving 12 bases of the junction unmatched. This chain's CDR3 is CASSAGGHRVTEAFF. The CDR3 DNA sequence: TGTGCCAGCAGTGCAGGGGGCCACAGGGTGACCGAAGCTTTCTTT.

This sequence joins TRBV6-5 and TRBJ1-1, with 9 bases fitting TRBD1. Germline values: CDR1 MNHEY, CDR2 SVGAGI. V trimming: 6 bases; J trimming: 11 bases; junction bases outside the gene matches: 10. The CDR3 covers 13 residues. The CDR3 bases are TGTGCCAGCAGAAGGACAGGGGAGGGGTTGGCTTTCTTT. This codes for CASRRTGEGLAFF.